The sample holds one count of the clone carrying this T cell receptor (beta chain). The repertoire was sequenced with immunoSEQ multiplex PCR; TCRdb's copy has only in-frame clones and lacks some. The sample has 65,000 to 90,000 clones; about nine tenths are singletons. J gave up 6 bases and V 4 bases, and 10 bases lay outside the gene matches. CDR3 length equals 16 residues. CDR1 and CDR2 (germline): SGHVS, FNYEAQ. This sample is part of a study of lymphopenia after photon versus proton radiotherapy. The chain carries TRBV7-6 and TRBJ2-1, with 9 bases aligning to TRBD1. Sequencing used peripheral blood, obtained from a patient treated with photon-based radiotherapy. The clonotype originates from a woman in her forties with cholangiocarcinoma. This CDR3 reads CASSSPTGGPGNEQFF. The CDR3 nucleotides read TGTGCCAGCAGCTCTCCTACAGGGGGCCCAGGCAATGAGCAGTTCTTC.